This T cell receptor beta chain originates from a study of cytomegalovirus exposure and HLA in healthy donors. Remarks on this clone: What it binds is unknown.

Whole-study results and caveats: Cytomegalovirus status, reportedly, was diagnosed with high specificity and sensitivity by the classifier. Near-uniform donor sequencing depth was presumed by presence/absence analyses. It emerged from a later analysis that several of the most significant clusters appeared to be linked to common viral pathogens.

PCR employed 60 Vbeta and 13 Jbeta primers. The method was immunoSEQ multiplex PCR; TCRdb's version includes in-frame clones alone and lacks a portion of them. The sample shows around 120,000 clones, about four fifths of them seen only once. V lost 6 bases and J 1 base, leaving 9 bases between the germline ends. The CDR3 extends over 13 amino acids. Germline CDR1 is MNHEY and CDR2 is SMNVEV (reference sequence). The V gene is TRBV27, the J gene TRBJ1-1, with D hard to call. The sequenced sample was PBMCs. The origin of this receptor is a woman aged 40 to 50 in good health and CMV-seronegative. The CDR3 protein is CASSFRRNTEAFF. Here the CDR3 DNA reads TGTGCCAGCAGCTTTCGGAGGAACACTGAAGCTTTCTTT.